This T cell receptor (beta chain) was found in a study of blood T cell repertoires in COVID-19. For the study at large: Acute and convalescent COVID-19 specimens originated in the United States, Italy and Spain. In each case, the material was cDNA or gDNA derived from T cells, B-cell-depleted T cells, or PBMCs.

Authors' data handling: From reference gene primer amplification, estimates of nucleated cell counts were derived. Generated by immunoSEQ multiplex PCR, the TCRdb table keeps only in-frame clones and is missing some. The DNA gave D and trimming, while V, J and clone size come from that table. This table has under 250,000 clones, 86% appearing once. The V and J ends lost 8 bases and 4 bases, in that order; junction bases with no gene match: 6. Germline values: CDR1 SGHTA, CDR2 FQGNSA. The CDR3 totals 13 residues. Seattle patients were enrolled during active infection and followed longitudinally. The sequence was collected from a woman older than 75 with COVID-19, enrolled during active disease. The gene calls are TRBV7-2 and TRBJ2-5, with TRBD1 identical over 8 bases. Sequenced sample: peripheral blood. For the CDR3, the DNA is TGTGCCAGCTCAAAGGACAGGGCAGAGACCCAGTACTTC. This codes for CASSKDRAETQYF.